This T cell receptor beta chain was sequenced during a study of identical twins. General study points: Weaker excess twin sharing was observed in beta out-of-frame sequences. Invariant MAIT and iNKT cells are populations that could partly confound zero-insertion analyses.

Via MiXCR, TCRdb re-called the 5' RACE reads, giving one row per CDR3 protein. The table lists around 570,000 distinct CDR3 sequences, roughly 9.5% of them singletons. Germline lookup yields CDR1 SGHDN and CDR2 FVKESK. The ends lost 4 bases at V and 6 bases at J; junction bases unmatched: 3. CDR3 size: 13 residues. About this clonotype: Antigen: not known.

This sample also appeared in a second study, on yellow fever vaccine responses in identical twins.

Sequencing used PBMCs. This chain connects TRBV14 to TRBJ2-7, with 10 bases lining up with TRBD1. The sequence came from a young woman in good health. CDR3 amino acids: CASSRQGAGEQYF. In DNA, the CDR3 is TGTGCCAGCAGCCGACAGGGGGCTGGCGAGCAGTACTTC.